This is a list of T cell receptor beta chains from one sample in a study of T cell responses to AZD1222 COVID-19 vaccine. Assay used: immunoSEQ multiplex PCR; TCRdb lists only in-frame clones, some missing. The table records 130,000 or so clones, about 86% of them present only once. The input for sequencing was peripheral blood, taken on day 0 of AZD1222 vaccination. The receptors come from an adult in good health. Both conserved end residues are part of each CDR3. The D gene is left open where the match is weak. Some rows mark clone size as missing; the rest say once, few, many or name a class of expanded clone.

abundance,d_gene,v_gene,j_gene,CDR3aa,CDR3nt
NA,TRBD2,TRBV7-2,TRBJ2-7,CASSRSTSSSEQYF,TGTGCCAGCAGCCGCTCGACTAGCTCTAGCGAGCAGTACTTC
NA,NA,TRBV7-2,TRBJ2-2,CASSLARGGTGELFF,TGTGCCAGCAGCTTAGCAAGAGGGGGCACCGGGGAGCTGTTTTTT
NA,NA,TRBV6-2/TRBV6-3,TRBJ1-2,CASSLPPYGYTF,TGTGCCAGCAGTCTCCCGCCTTATGGCTACACCTTC
NA,NA,TRBV15,TRBJ1-2,CATSRDTGYGYTF,TGTGCCACCAGCAGGGATACAGGGTACGGCTACACCTTC
once,NA,TRBV6-5,TRBJ1-6,CASSSYRDSPLHF,TGTGCCAGCAGTTCTTACAGGGATTCACCCCTCCACTTT
NA,NA,TRBV11-1,TRBJ2-1,CASSLALAPNNEQFF,TGTGCCAGCAGCTTAGCGCTAGCGCCTAACAATGAGCAGTTCTTC
NA,TRBD1,TRBV9,TRBJ1-1,CASSVDRVGTEAFF,TGTGCCAGCAGCGTGGACAGGGTAGGGACTGAAGCTTTCTTT
NA,NA,TRBV5-4,TRBJ2-5,CASRRGGASWQTQYF,TGTGCCAGCAGAAGGGGGGGGGCTTCGTGGCAGACCCAGTACTTC
few,NA,TRBV18,TRBJ1-1,CASSLDGAAEAFF,TGTGCCAGCTCACTCGACGGAGCCGCTGAAGCTTTCTTT
NA,NA,TRBV30,TRBJ2-3,CAWSVRGGTDTQYF,TGTGCCTGGAGTGTACGTGGAGGCACAGATACGCAGTATTTT
NA,NA,TRBV7-6,TRBJ1-1,CASSRDYRDQDNAEAFF,TGTGCCAGCAGCCGTGACTACAGGGACCAGGATAATGCTGAAGCTTTCTTT
NA,NA,TRBV18,TRBJ2-7,CASSPDRRREQYF,TGTGCCAGCTCACCCGACAGGCGAAGGGAGCAGTACTTC
NA,NA,TRBV6-5,TRBJ2-3,CASMGRVGSTDTQYF,TGTGCCAGCATGGGCCGGGTCGGCTCCACAGATACGCAGTATTTT
NA,NA,TRBV14,TRBJ1-2,CASRHWDREKTF,TGTGCCAGCAGGCACTGGGACCGGGAGAAAACCTTC
NA,TRBD2,TRBV30,TRBJ2-1,CAWDPGLAGANEQFF,TGTGCCTGGGATCCGGGACTAGCGGGAGCGAATGAGCAGTTCTTC
NA,NA,TRBV6-4,TRBJ2-3,CASSLGGDSRFYASTDTQYF,TGTGCCAGCAGTCTCGGGGGGGACAGTCGGTTTTATGCTAGCACAGATACGCAGTATTTT
NA,NA,TRBV25-1,TRBJ1-6,CASSEEGWNSPLHF,TGTGCCAGCAGTGAAGAGGGATGGAATTCACCCCTCCACTTT
NA,TRBD1,TRBV3-1/TRBV3-2,TRBJ1-2,CASSQMGQVRMAYTF,TGTGCCAGCAGCCAAATGGGACAGGTGCGGATGGCCTACACCTTC
NA,TRBD1,TRBV18,TRBJ2-1,CASSPQGQGSNEQFF,TGTGCCAGCTCACCTCAGGGACAGGGATCCAATGAGCAGTTCTTC
NA,NA,TRBV19,TRBJ2-4,CASSNGWARTLRLNIQYF,TGTGCCAGTAGCAACGGATGGGCGCGGACTCTTCGTCTAAACATTCAGTACTTC
NA,NA,TRBV29-1,TRBJ2-7,CSVEGGRGSSYEQYF,TGCAGCGTTGAAGGCGGCAGGGGTAGCTCCTACGAGCAGTACTTC
NA,NA,TRBV7-9,TRBJ2-1,CASSLGGAFRDEQFF,TGTGCCAGCAGCTTGGGCGGGGCCTTCCGGGATGAGCAGTTCTTC
NA,TRBD1,TRBV6-5,TRBJ2-5,CASSYGTAKETQYF,TGTGCCAGCAGTTACGGGACAGCCAAAGAGACCCAGTACTTC
few,NA,TRBV3-1/TRBV3-2,TRBJ1-2,CASSQASAHNGYTF,TGTGCCAGCAGCCAAGCTAGTGCCCACAATGGCTACACCTTC
NA,TRBD2,TRBV27,TRBJ2-1,CASSFGGGSRDNEQFF,TGTGCCAGCAGTTTTGGTGGCGGGAGTAGGGACAATGAGCAGTTCTTC
few,NA,TRBV21-1,TRBJ1-1,CASSGGQNMNTEAFF,TGTGCCAGCAGCGGAGGACAGAATATGAACACTGAAGCTTTCTTT
few,NA,TRBV9,TRBJ2-1,CASSVAGISFYSYNEQFF,TGTGCCAGCAGCGTAGCAGGGATATCATTCTACTCCTACAATGAGCAGTTCTTC
NA,TRBD1,TRBV24-1,TRBJ2-1,CATSDGDSLTEQFF,TGTGCCACCAGTGACGGGGACAGTTTAACTGAGCAGTTCTTC
NA,TRBD1,TRBV5-1,TRBJ2-3,CASSYGTVTDTQYF,TGCGCCAGCAGCTACGGGACAGTCACAGATACGCAGTATTTT
NA,TRBD2,TRBV11-2,TRBJ2-2,CASSPQSGGTGELFF,TGTGCCAGCAGCCCCCAGAGCGGGGGGACCGGGGAGCTGTTTTTT
once,NA,TRBV25-1,TRBJ2-7,CASRRGTDYEQYF,TGTGCCAGCCGCAGGGGGACTGACTACGAGCAGTACTTC
once,NA,TRBV11-2,TRBJ2-7,CASSLANSVGYEQYF,TGTGCCAGCAGCTTAGCAAATTCGGTTGGCTACGAGCAGTACTTC
NA,NA,TRBV5-5,TRBJ2-7,CASSFRLAPSEQYF,TGTGCCAGCAGCTTTAGGCTGGCCCCAAGCGAGCAGTACTTC
NA,TRBD2,TRBV24-1,TRBJ2-1,CATSDPTSGRLYNEQFF,TGTGCCACCAGTGACCCAACTAGCGGGAGACTCTACAATGAGCAGTTCTTC
NA,TRBD1,TRBV6-2/TRBV6-3,TRBJ2-7,CASSRDRSYEQYF,TGTGCCAGCAGTCGGGACAGATCCTACGAGCAGTACTTC